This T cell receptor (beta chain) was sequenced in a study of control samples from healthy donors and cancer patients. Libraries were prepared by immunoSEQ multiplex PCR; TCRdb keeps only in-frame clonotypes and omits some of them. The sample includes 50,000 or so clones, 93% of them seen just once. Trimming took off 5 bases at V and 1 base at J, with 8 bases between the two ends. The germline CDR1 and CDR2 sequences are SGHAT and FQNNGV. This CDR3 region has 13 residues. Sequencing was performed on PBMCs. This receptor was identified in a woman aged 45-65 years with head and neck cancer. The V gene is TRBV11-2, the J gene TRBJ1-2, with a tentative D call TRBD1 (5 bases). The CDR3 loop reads CASSVQGNYGYTF. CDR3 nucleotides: TGTGCCAGCAGCGTCCAGGGTAACTATGGCTACACCTTC.